The sequence of this TCR beta chain was determined in a study of vaccination and CD4 T cells after COVID-19. Noted treatment: approximately 10-day PBMC culture with coronavirus spike peptide pools or control peptides (ViraFEST assay). Regarding this clonotype: Its antigen is not known.

In germline, CDR1 is SGHTA, CDR2 FQGNSA. The CDR3 runs 15 residues. With V trimmed by 1 base and J by 4 bases, 6 bases remained unmatched. Cultured CD4+ T-cell DNA underwent Oncomine TCR Beta short-read sequencing. TCRdb reprocessed the PCR reads via MiXCR and lists one record per CDR3 protein. The sample holds 13,000 or so distinct CDR3 sequences, roughly 30% seen once. The rearrangement links TRBV7-2 to TRBJ1-1; TRBD1 aligns across 7 bases. The receptor comes from a human donor who had recovered from COVID-19. The specimen was CD4+ T cells from blood, cultured in vitro. The CDR3 protein is CASSLVVTGITEAFF. In DNA form, the CDR3 reads TGTGCCAGCAGCTTAGTCGTGACAGGGATCACTGAAGCTTTCTTT.